The 20 T cell receptor beta chains reported below all come from one sample, sequenced in a study of CD8 T cells in Susac syndrome. A quantity of about 0.5 to 1 ug RNA underwent reverse transcription using random hexamers. TCRdb ran MiXCR on the immunoSEQ multiplex PCR reads and lists one entry per CDR3 protein. This repertoire shows just over 150,000 distinct CDR3 sequences, around 96% found once; its top ten account for 0.16%. The sequencing sample was made of CD4+ T cells from PBMCs. These receptors were obtained from a human donor with Susac syndrome.

The chain recombines TRBV3-1 with TRBJ2-5, with D perhaps given as TRBD1 or TRBD2 (5 bases each). Between the trimmed V and J ends, which lost 7 bases and 1 base, there was a span of 13 bases. Per germline, CDR1 LGHDT and CDR2 YNNKEL (reference sequence). The CDR3 runs 14 residues. As DNA, the CDR3 is TGTGCCAGCATGCTACGGGGCGGCCAAGAGACCCAGTACTTC. Translated: CASMLRGGQETQYF.

This chain connects TRBV20-1 to TRBJ2-1; no firm D call. The germline CDR1 and CDR2 sequences are DFQATT and SNEGSKA (reference sequence). This CDR3 is 13 amino acids long. Trimming removed 3 bases at V and 0 bases at J, with 6 bases between. Written as DNA, the CDR3 is TGCAGTGCTAGCATCAGCTCCTACAATGAGCAGTTCTTC. Its translation: CSASISSYNEQFF.

The rearrangement uses TRBV6-5 and TRBJ2-1; 15 nucleotides agree with TRBD2. Per the germline V gene, CDR1 is MNHEY and CDR2 is SVGAGI. V shed 5 bases, J shed 7 bases, and the junction held 3 bases outside the gene matches. The CDR3 loop spans 15 amino acids. The CDR3 here is CASSGLAGGRNEQFF. CDR3 in DNA: TGTGCCAGCAGTGGACTAGCGGGGGGGCGGAATGAGCAGTTCTTC.

The chain links TRBV20-1 to TRBJ1-2, with 8 bases lining up with TRBD1. J lost 4 bases, V lost 4 bases, and 5 bases had no gene match. The CDR3 is 13 amino acids. Germline CDR1 DFQATT, CDR2 SNEGSKA (reference sequence). DNA of the CDR3: TGCAGTGCTACGGGACAGGCAGGCTATGGCTACACCTTC. The encoded protein is CSATGQAGYGYTF.

This chain links TRBV29-1 with TRBJ2-1; D is perhaps TRBD1 (6 bases). Germline CDR1 SQVTM, CDR2 ANQGSEA. CDR3 length equals 14 residues. V lost 6 bases, J lost 7 bases, and 19 bases lay in between. The CDR3 is CSVLGAAVGNEQFF. In DNA form, the CDR3 reads TGCAGCGTCCTGGGGGCAGCGGTAGGAAATGAGCAGTTCTTC.

The CDR3 region has the DNA TGCAGTGCTAACCAGGGGGCTCTAACTCGCGAGCAGTACTTC. Residues: CSANQGALTREQYF. The chain links TRBV20-1 to TRBJ2-7, with TRBD1 identical over 8 bases. The CDR3 has 14 residues. CDR1 and CDR2 (germline): DFQATT, SNEGSKA (reference sequence). V trimming: 4 bases; J trimming: 6 bases; junction bases outside the gene matches: 11.

The rearrangement joins TRBV23-1 to TRBJ1-5; TRBD1 matches at 7 bases. TRBV23-1 is known as an ORF, though its function is uncertain. CDR3 length: 15 amino acids. V was pared by 5 bases and J by 4 bases, with 8 bases of the junction left unmatched. CDR3 protein: CASSISGDRNQPQHF. CDR3 DNA: TGCGCCAGCAGTATCAGCGGGGACAGAAATCAGCCCCAGCATTTT.

V and J are TRBV27 and TRBJ2-3; D not certain. The CDR3 is made up of 13 amino acids. Germline V gene lookup returns CDR1 MNHEY and CDR2 SMNVEV (reference sequence). V dropped 2 bases and J dropped 3 bases, with 6 bases sitting between them. The CDR3 DNA reads TGTGCCAGCAGTTTAAAGAGGACAGATACGCAGTATTTT. Protein product: CASSLKRTDTQYF.

The chain has TRBV29-1 and TRBJ2-7; no clear D gene. The CDR3 has 9 amino acids. Germline V lookup: CDR1 SQVTM, CDR2 ANQGSEA. Trimming left V 4 bases short and J 6 bases short, with 4 bases between. CDR3 sequence reads: CSVGAEQYF. CDR3 sequence (DNA): TGCAGCGTTGGGGCCGAGCAGTACTTC.

The CDR3 DNA reads as TGTGCCAGCAGCTTATTACAGGGCTACGAGCAGTACTTC. Amino acids: CASSLLQGYEQYF. This chain joins TRBV7-3 and TRBJ2-7; a possible D gene is TRBD1 (6 bases). This CDR3 is 13 amino acids long. V was shortened by 2 bases and J by 3 bases, with 8 bases between the two germline ends. Germline CDR1 and CDR2: SGHTA and FQGTGA.

The V gene is TRBV5-4, the J gene TRBJ1-4; perhaps TRBD1 as D (5 bases). Trimming removed 4 bases at V and 8 bases at J, with 12 bases between. This CDR3 region has 13 residues. Germline V gene lookup returns CDR1 SGHNT and CDR2 YYREEE (reference sequence). CDR3 DNA sequence: TGTGCCAGCAGCCCGCAGGGTGGAGAAAAACTGTTTTTT. It codes for CASSPQGGEKLFF.

The chain uses TRBV11-2 and TRBJ2-4, with D unresolved. V shed 5 bases and J shed 6 bases, with 17 bases lying between them. The V gene's germline CDR1 is SGHAT and CDR2 FQNNGV. CDR3 length: 15 residues. CDR3 residues: CASSAGPTQLNIQYF. The CDR3 nucleotides are TGTGCCAGCAGCGCTGGGCCCACACAACTAAACATTCAGTACTTC. The whole variable domain, remainder taken from reference TRBV11-2 and TRBJ2-4, is EAGVAQSPRYKIIEKRQSVAFWCNPISGHATLYWYQQILGQGPKLLIQFQNNGVVDDSQLPKDRFSAERLKGVDSTLKIQPAKLEDSAVYLCASSAGPTQLNIQYFGAGTRLSVL.

This sequence joins TRBV6-5 and TRBJ1-6; TRBD1 agrees at 8 bases. Germline lookup yields CDR1 MNHEY and CDR2 SVGAGI. This CDR3 comprises 16 residues. Germline trimming cut 2 bases from V and 4 bases from J; bases unmatched to any gene: 4. This CDR3 reads CASSYHDRGYNSPLHF. CDR3 nucleotides: TGTGCCAGCAGTTACCACGACAGGGGTTATAATTCACCCCTCCACTTT.

The rearrangement links TRBV6-5 to TRBJ2-3; TRBD2 is a possible D gene (5 bases). Per the germline V gene, CDR1 is MNHEY and CDR2 is SVGAGI. The CDR3 has 13 residues. V was cut by 5 bases and J by 2 bases, with 8 bases left in between. DNA for the CDR3: TGTGCCAGCAGTGGAGGAGCCACAGATACGCAGTATTTT. It specifies CASSGGATDTQYF.

The V and J genes are TRBV5-6 and TRBJ1-2, with TRBD1 as a possible D gene (6 bases). Trimming took off 3 bases at V and 6 bases at J, with 18 bases between the two ends. The CDR3 length is 15 residues. Germline assignment: CDR1 SGHDT and CDR2 YYEEEE. The CDR3 sequence is CASSSPFGQGNGYTF. The DNA of the CDR3 is TGTGCCAGCAGCTCGCCTTTCGGGCAGGGGAATGGCTACACCTTC. Looking up the rest from reference TRBV5-6 and TRBJ1-2 gives the full variable domain: DAGVTQSPTHLIKTRGQQVTLRCSPKSGHDTVSWYQQALGQGPQFIFQYYEEEERQRGNFPDRFSGHQFPNYSSELNVNALLLGDSALYLCASSSPFGQGNGYTFGSGTRLTVV.

This clonotype is a singleton in its sample. This chain joins TRBV7-2 and TRBJ2-1; D might be TRBD2 (5 bases). CDR1 and CDR2 from the germline V gene are SGHTA and FQGNSA. This CDR3 contains 15 residues. V shed 2 bases and J shed 2 bases, with 10 bases lying between them. The CDR3 nucleotides are TGTGCCAGCAGCTTAAACGGGATTACCTACAATGAGCAGTTCTTC. It specifies CASSLNGITYNEQFF.

The rearrangement uses TRBV20-1 and TRBJ1-1; weak D call: TRBD1 (5 bases). With 7 bases removed from V and 4 bases from J, the gap between germline ends came to 13 bases. The germline V gene encodes CDR1 DFQATT and CDR2 SNEGSKA (reference sequence). The CDR3 length is 12 residues. In DNA form, the CDR3 reads TGCAGTGGGGCGGTCAGGGCCACTGAAGCTTTCTTT. It translates to CSGAVRATEAFF.

This sequence joins TRBV20-1 and TRBJ2-5; 9 bases fit TRBD1. CDR1 is DFQATT, CDR2 SNEGSKA, per germline (reference sequence). Germline trimming cut 5 bases from V and 5 bases from J; bases unmatched to any gene: 6. The length of the CDR3 is 13 residues. The CDR3 loop is CSAPGQGGETQYF. CDR3 nucleotides: TGCAGTGCTCCGGGACAGGGTGGGGAGACCCAGTACTTC.

This sequence joins TRBV13 and TRBJ1-2, with unresolved D. Germline CDR1 is PRHDT and CDR2 is FYEKMQ (reference sequence). Trimming took off 1 base at V and 3 bases at J, with 12 bases between the two ends. The CDR3 loop spans 15 amino acids. CDR3 protein: CASSLDIGGYYGYTF. CDR3 nucleotide sequence: TGTGCCAGCAGCTTAGATATCGGAGGGTACTATGGCTACACCTTC.

The rearrangement uses TRBV5-1 and TRBJ2-7; D is possibly TRBD1 (6 bases). The ends were cut back, 4 bases at V and 2 bases at J, with 13 bases in the middle. The CDR3 extends over 14 amino acids. CDR1 is SGHRS, CDR2 YFSETQ, per germline. CDR3 residues: CASSPTTGTYEQYF. In DNA form, the CDR3 reads TGCGCCAGCAGCCCAACCACAGGGACCTACGAGCAGTACTTC.